The subject of this entry is one T cell receptor beta chain. It lacks a known antigen. One base away there is no much larger clone; base qualities are not given. Trimming takes 5 bases from V and 2 bases from J, and the germline ends sit 36 bases apart. In the germline V gene, CDR1 corresponds to SQVTM and CDR2 to ANQGSEA. The CDR3 holds 21 amino acids from the cysteine to the phenylalanine. Only the CDR3 part of the read is kept: 63 bases, read in frame from the first base. TCR beta CDR3 regions were sequenced from DNA using the immunoSEQ hsTCRbeta Kit. On the authors' methods: The ImmunoSEQ Analyzer was used to analyse the TCR sequencing data. T cell clonality was defined as 1 minus Pielou's evenness, as computed on productive rearrangements. T cell diversity was measured with the inverse Simpson index on productive templates. T cell density was TCR beta template counts normalized to usable DNA, estimated by amplifying and sequencing housekeeping genes. Two-sided Kruskal-Wallis tests were used to compare TCR metrics across histologic stages. Imported from immuneACCESS, the table was reduced by TCRdb to in-frame sequences with V and J called. These copies leave out some clones; in studies compared against another copy, an unresolved V gene accounts for under half, and the cause of the remainder is not known. That table furnishes V, J and clone size, whereas the DNA furnished D and trimming. In this sample the table shows under 7,000 clones, around 80% of which occur a single time. 5.9% of the sample is in the top ten clones.

This entry comes from a study of immune evolution from preneoplasia to lung adenocarcinoma (dated by TCRdb to the early 2020s). In terms of the full investigation: HLA loss of heterozygosity was found in approximately 7% of AIS, around 14% of MIA and less than 35% of ADC lesions, and in no AAH lesions. The study used immune gene expression, TCR sequencing and multiplex immunofluorescence to profile the immune contexture of lung adenocarcinoma precursors and invasive adenocarcinoma. Resected precursor lesions (AAH, AIS, MIA) and invasive adenocarcinomas were compared with paired morphologically normal lung tissue. Sample size was determined by specimen availability and not by a prior power calculation. The immune data were integrated with whole exome sequencing and methylation data from the same cohort of nodules. In total, the cohort included some 54 patients with pulmonary nodules, all of whom underwent surgical resection. TCR sequencing data came from roughly 51 patients. According to the study, some 100 samples went through TCR sequencing. Class I HLA alleles were inferred from exome data with POLYSOLVER, and allele-specific HLA loss was detected with LOHHLA. Findings and caveats that apply to the study as a whole: All patients were from Japan and China, so applicability to Western populations was uncertain. The findings were based on association rather than direct causation, and larger cohorts with long-term follow-up and longitudinal biopsies were deemed needed. Top T cell clone frequencies were highest in normal lung and appeared to decrease progressively from AAH through AIS, MIA and invasive adenocarcinoma. The highest clonality was observed in normal lung, whereas higher T cell density and diversity but lower clonality appeared to be present in later-stage lesions. KRAS-mutant nodules showed the highest T cell clonality compared with EGFR-mutant or double wild-type lesions.

The patients had resection in Japan or China between about 2013 and 2018. Two lung cancer pathologists independently confirmed the histologic diagnosis of each case on H&E slides. Premalignant or tumor cells were enriched for nucleic acid extraction by macro-dissection performed after pathologic assessment. The AllPrep DNA/RNA FFPE Kit was used to isolate DNA from FFPE tissue. Sequenced material: FFPE invasive lung adenocarcinoma tissue. What the cell subset or site label conveys for this sample: frankly invasive lung adenocarcinoma (ADC). This receptor was obtained from a person aged 45 to 59 with lung adenocarcinoma. The chain employs TRBV29-1 and TRBJ2-5; matching of 5 bases hints at TRBD1 as the D gene. The CDR3 is CSVPIRKPERLSQGHQETQYF. In nucleotide form, the sequence is TGCAGCGTTCCCATACGAAAACCGGAGCGCTTGAGCCAGGGCCATCAAGAGACCCAGTACTTC.